This T cell receptor beta chain was obtained from a study of T cell responses to AZD1222 COVID-19 vaccine (dated by TCRdb to the early 2020s). At the level of the whole study: A total of 240 or so trial participants underwent TCR sequencing, of whom 200 to 220 had received two doses of AZD1222 and 26 had received two doses of the MenACWY control vaccine. Trial participants were enrolled by age into 18-55, 56-69 and 70-plus year subgroups, with approximately 150, 30 and 60 TCR-sequenced participants respectively. Summary of the overall study and its limitations: After two AZD1222 doses, spike-specific TCR breadth and depth were significantly higher than at day 0 and than in MenACWY recipients. Reportedly, close to half of the unique spike-specific TCRs recognized epitopes lying outside the regions that are mutated in the B.1.351 and B.1.1.7 variants. Participants were mostly white British and included more females than males, and it was suggested by the authors that clonal diversity may have been underestimated. In the small 56-69-year group, the increase in depth fell short of significance, most likely because of low power. Because no samples from the day 14 peak response were available, repertoires could be characterized only after the peak T cell response. Conclusions about previously exposed vaccinees are limited, since just 5 or 6 AZD1222 recipients were seropositive for SARS-CoV-2 at baseline. Vaccine-associated CD4 TCRs spanned the whole spike protein, with dominant responses in regions 160-218 and 743-854.

Details on this clone: The target of this receptor is not known. Base qualities were left out, and no much larger clone turns up one base away.

The CDR3 regions of human TCRbeta chains were subjected to immunosequencing. On the authors' methods: TCRs in the repertoires were compared against a reference library of SARS-CoV-2-specific TCRs that had been generated with the MIRA antigen-specificity platform. Breadth meant the fraction of unique TCRs that were SARS-CoV-2-associated, whereas depth meant the fraction of total T cells that were SARS-CoV-2-associated. Each spike-specific TCR was assigned to its reactive spike region and to a CD4 or CD8 class using the MIRA data. Log10-transformed breadth and depth values were compared by one-way ANOVA with Sidak's multiple comparisons tests. The source is immuneACCESS, and TCRdb retained only in-frame sequences with V and J called. Part of the clones is not carried over; for the studies checked, unresolved V genes explain less than half of this, and the remainder is unexplained. V, J and clone size were drawn from that table, and D and trimming were deduced from the DNA. The sample contains 84,000 or so clones, roughly nine tenths of them found a single time. The ten top clones hold approximately 3.2% of the sample.

Taken with the paper, the label for time point translates to: about 28 days (+/-7) after the second vaccine dose. Because spike-specific TCR depth and breadth did not differ between the two schedules, AZD1222 recipients who got a second dose at roughly 4 weeks were pooled with those who got a second dose at roughly 12 weeks. Vaccinee samples were obtained from the UK trials COV001 and COV002, which included a single-blind randomized controlled phase 2/3 trial of AZD1222 (ChAdOx1 nCoV-19) in healthy adults. For TCRbeta chain sequencing, PBMC samples were collected from trial participants at day 0 and at day 28 after the second dose. The source was peripheral blood, collected 28 days after the second AZD1222 dose. This clonotype originated in an adult who received the AZD1222 COVID-19 vaccine.

The CDR3 amino acid sequence is: CASSPTGQGNEQFF. In nucleotides, the sequence is TGCGCCAGCAGCCCTACGGGACAGGGCAATGAGCAGTTCTTC. Recombination connected TRBV5-1 to TRBJ2-1, with 9 middle bases fitting TRBD1. The CDR3 goes from the cysteine to the phenylalanine over 14 residues. Only CDR3 DNA remains: 42 bases, in frame from the first base. At the junction V is shortened by 4 bases and J by 6 bases; bases outside the gene matches: 5. CDR1 and CDR2 are read off the germline V gene as SGHRS and YFSETQ.